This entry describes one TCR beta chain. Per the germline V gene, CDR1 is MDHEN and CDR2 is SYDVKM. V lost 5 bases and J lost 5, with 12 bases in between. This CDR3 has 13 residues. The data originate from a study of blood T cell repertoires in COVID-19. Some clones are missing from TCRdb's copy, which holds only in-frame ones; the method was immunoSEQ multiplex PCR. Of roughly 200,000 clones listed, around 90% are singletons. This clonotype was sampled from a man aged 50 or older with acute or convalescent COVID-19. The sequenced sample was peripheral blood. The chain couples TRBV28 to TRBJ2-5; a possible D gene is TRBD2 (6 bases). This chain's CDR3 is CASSGVGLETQYF. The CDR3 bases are TGTGCCAGCAGTGGTGTGGGACTTGAGACCCAGTACTTC. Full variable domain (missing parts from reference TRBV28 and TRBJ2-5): DVKVTQSSRYLVKRTGEKVFLECVQDMDHENMFWYRQDPGLGLRLIYFSYDVKMKEKGDIPEGYSVSREKKERFSLILESASTNQTSMYLCASSGVGLETQYFGPGTRLLVL.